What follows are 9 T cell receptor beta chains derived from one specimen sequenced in a study of T cell repertoires in cytomegalovirus infection. MiXCR, applied by TCRdb to the reads, yields one record per CDR3 protein. The sample holds about 310,000 distinct CDR3 sequences, about 17% seen once. Sequencing was performed on PBMCs. The source is a human donor in good health (CMV status not recorded). Some clones in this sample may be carry-over from other donors' samples.

This clonotype was detected only a few times. This sequence joins TRBV28 and TRBJ1-5; maybe TRBD1 (5 bases). The CDR3 consists of 14 residues. The germline V gene encodes CDR1 MDHEN and CDR2 SYDVKM. Trimming removed 6 bases at V and 5 bases at J, with 14 bases between. The CDR3 coding sequence is TGTGCCAGCAGAGTCGGGGCGAGGCATCAGCCCCAGCATTTT. Encoded protein: CASRVGARHQPQHF. Full variable domain (rest looked up from reference TRBV28 and TRBJ1-5): DVKVTQSSRYLVKRTGEKVFLECVQDMDHENMFWYRQDPGLGLRLIYFSYDVKMKEKGDIPEGYSVSREKKERFSLILESASTNQTSMYLCASRVGARHQPQHFGDGTRLSIL.

This clonotype has just one count. The genes are TRBV2 and TRBJ1-6, with D unresolved. V shed 2 bases and J shed 0 bases, with 8 bases lying between them. The CDR3 has 16 amino acids. From germline, CDR1 is SNHLY and CDR2 FYNNEI. CDR3: CASSEFTSSYNSPLHF. CDR3 in DNA: TGTGCCAGCAGTGAATTTACGAGCTCCTATAATTCACCCCTCCACTTT.

This clonotype was found many times. This chain links TRBV25-1 with TRBJ2-3, with D possibly matching TRBD1 (6 bases). CDR3 length: 14 residues. Trimming removed 7 bases at V and 0 bases at J, with 11 bases between. Germline values: CDR1 MGHDK, CDR2 SYGVNS. The CDR3 coding sequence is TGTGCCAGCACTGGACAGCTAAGCACAGATACGCAGTATTTT. Protein product: CASTGQLSTDTQYF.

V and J are TRBV7-8 and TRBJ2-5, with unresolved D. Per the germline V gene, CDR1 is SGHVS and CDR2 is FQNEAQ. There are 15 residues in the CDR3. Trimming left V 1 base short and J 5 bases short, with 14 bases between. The CDR3 nucleotides read TGTGCCAGCAGCTTAGTTGGCAACTTAGGGGAGACCCAGTACTTC. Protein sequence: CASSLVGNLGETQYF.

The chain couples TRBV6-5 to TRBJ1-2; 9 nucleotides line up with TRBD1. V shed 2 bases and J 8 bases; nucleotides not matched to a gene: 6. The CDR3 contains 14 residues. Germline V gene sequence: CDR1 MNHEY, CDR2 SVGAGI. This CDR3 is CASSYNNRGHGYTF. CDR3 nucleotide sequence: TGTGCCAGCAGTTACAACAACAGGGGGCACGGCTACACCTTC.

This sequence joins TRBV6-1 and TRBJ2-6; D is undetermined. The CDR3 has 17 amino acids. Germline CDR1 and CDR2: MNHNS and SASEGT. V lost 2 bases and J 2 bases, leaving 13 bases between the germline ends. The CDR3 spells CASSEWGYSAGANVLTF. The CDR3 DNA reads TGTGCCAGCAGTGAATGGGGTTACTCCGCTGGGGCCAACGTCCTGACTTTC.

There are many counts of this clonotype. This rearrangement joins TRBV10-3 to TRBJ1-1; maybe TRBD1 (5 bases). The CDR3 is made up of 11 amino acids. V lost 10 bases, J lost 10 bases, and 16 bases lay in between. Germline CDR1 is ENHRY and CDR2 is SYGVKD. CDR3 region: CAKTTVARAFF. The CDR3 nucleotides read TGTGCCAAGACGACAGTGGCTCGAGCTTTCTTT.

The chain couples TRBV4-2 to TRBJ2-3; TRBD2 matches 7 bases. V lost 0 bases to trimming and J lost 3 bases; unmatched junction nucleotides: 12. Per germline, CDR1 LGHNA and CDR2 YNFKEQ. The length of the CDR3 is 18 residues. CDR3 sequence (DNA): TGTGCCAGCAGCCAAGATCTCCGACTAGCTGTAGAAACAGATACGCAGTATTTT. As protein: CASSQDLRLAVETDTQYF.

V usage is TRBV12-5 and J usage is TRBJ1-1; D may be TRBD1 (5 bases). V was shortened by 0 bases and J by 4 bases, with 12 bases between the two germline ends. CDR3 length equals 15 residues. Germline CDR1 is LGHNT and CDR2 is FRNRAP. CDR3 in DNA: TGTGCTAGTGGTTTGGTACGGGGGGGGTCCACTGAAGCTTTCTTT. It codes for CASGLVRGGSTEAFF.